This T cell receptor beta chain was observed in a study of identical twins. General observations from the study: Invariant MAIT and iNKT cells are populations that could partly confound zero-insertion analyses.

V was clipped by 4 bases and J by 6 bases, with 13 bases between them. The CDR3 runs to 13 residues. The germline CDR1 and CDR2 sequences are SGHAT and FQNNGV. With respect to this clonotype: Antigen specificity is unknown.

TCRdb called the 5' RACE reads again in MiXCR, with one record for every CDR3 protein. The table records hundreds of thousands of distinct CDR3 sequences, 15% to 20% of them present only once. This sample also appeared in a second study, on T cells expressing NK-cell markers. From that second work: In the group of eight sequenced donors, seven were HCMV-seropositive and one was seronegative.

The sequenced sample was PBMCs. This chain connects TRBV11-2 to TRBJ2-7; D not certain. This TCR came from a young woman in good health. As DNA, the CDR3 is TGTGCCAGCAGCTCCCGGGCCTCCCCCGAGCAGTACTTC. As protein: CASSSRASPEQYF.